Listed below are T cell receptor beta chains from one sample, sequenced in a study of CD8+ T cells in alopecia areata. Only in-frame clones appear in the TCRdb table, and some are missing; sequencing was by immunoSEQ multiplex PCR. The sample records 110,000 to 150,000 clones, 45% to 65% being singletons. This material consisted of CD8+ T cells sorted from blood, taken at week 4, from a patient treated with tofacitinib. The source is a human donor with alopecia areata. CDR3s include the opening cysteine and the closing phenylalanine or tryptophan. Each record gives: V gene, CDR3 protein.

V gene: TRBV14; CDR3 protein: CASSQFGTRTDTQYF
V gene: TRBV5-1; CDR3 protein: CASSLATEDNGYTF
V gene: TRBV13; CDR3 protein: CASSLVDYGYTF
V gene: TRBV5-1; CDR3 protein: CASSLKDRKYEQYF
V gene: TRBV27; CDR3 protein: CASSTRTGNTEAFF
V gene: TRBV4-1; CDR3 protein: CASSQVRGQGGYTF
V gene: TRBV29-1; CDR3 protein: CSVEEIDRGNGYEQYF
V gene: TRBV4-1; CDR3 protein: CASSPNTDTQYF
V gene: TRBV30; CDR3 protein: CAWSVTVGKLFF
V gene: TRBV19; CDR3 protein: CASSIVGGQPQHF
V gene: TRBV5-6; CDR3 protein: CASSLGGLKDTF
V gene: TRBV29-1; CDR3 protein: CSASDSSNQPQHF
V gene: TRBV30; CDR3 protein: CAWSWETGGDGYTF
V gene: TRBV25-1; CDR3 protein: CASSRRGATDTQYF
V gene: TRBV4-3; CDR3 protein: CASSVRGISYEQYF
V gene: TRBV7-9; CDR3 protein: CASSWTVNEQFF
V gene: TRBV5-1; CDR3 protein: CASSLASGGTQETQYF
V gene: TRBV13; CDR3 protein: CASSLGQPLTF
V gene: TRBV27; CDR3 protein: CASSLRGDRQYF
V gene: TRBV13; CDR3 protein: CASSLSGYEQYF
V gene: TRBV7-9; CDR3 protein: CASSPTSSQETQYF
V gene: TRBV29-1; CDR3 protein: CSPVAGLTDTQYF
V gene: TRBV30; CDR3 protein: CAWSYDRSNSPLHF
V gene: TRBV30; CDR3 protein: CAWMDRAGGYTF
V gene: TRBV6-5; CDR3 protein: CASSFNTPSVNSEQYF
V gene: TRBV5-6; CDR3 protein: CASSLGQGRSYEQYF
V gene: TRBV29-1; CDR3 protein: CSVYTRAEAFF
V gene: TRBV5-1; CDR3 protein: CASSSNRERVNEQYF
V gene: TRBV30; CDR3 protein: CAWSLFPGRRTNTGELFF
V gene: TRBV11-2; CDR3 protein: CASSRNSRNTGELFF
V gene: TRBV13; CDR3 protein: CASSGTSATDTQYF
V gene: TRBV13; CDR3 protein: CASSLTPGDEQYF
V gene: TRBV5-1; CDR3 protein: CASSLVGAHYEQYF
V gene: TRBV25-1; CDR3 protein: CASSEGGIYGYTF
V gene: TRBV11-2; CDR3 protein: CASSDTGDSPLHF
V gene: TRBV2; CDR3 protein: CASSESGSQETQYF
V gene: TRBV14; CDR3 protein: CASSQEGWFRTDTQYF
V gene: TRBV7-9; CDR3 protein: CASSLASGGYNEQFF
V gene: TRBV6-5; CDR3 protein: CASSYGPVHNEQYF
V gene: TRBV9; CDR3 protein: CASSVEPGASSYNEQFF
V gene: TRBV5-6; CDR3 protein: CASSLSFTGELFF